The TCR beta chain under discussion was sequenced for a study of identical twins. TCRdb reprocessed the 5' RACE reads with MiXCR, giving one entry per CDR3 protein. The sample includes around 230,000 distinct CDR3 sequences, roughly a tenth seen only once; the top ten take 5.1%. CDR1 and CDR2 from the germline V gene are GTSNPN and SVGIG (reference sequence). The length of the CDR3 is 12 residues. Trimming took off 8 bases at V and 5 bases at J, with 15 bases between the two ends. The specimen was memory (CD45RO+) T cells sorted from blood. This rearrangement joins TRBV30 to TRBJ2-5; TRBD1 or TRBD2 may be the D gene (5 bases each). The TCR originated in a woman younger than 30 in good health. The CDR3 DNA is TGTGCCGGTACTAGGGGTGGGGAGACCCAGTACTTC. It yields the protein CAGTRGGETQYF.